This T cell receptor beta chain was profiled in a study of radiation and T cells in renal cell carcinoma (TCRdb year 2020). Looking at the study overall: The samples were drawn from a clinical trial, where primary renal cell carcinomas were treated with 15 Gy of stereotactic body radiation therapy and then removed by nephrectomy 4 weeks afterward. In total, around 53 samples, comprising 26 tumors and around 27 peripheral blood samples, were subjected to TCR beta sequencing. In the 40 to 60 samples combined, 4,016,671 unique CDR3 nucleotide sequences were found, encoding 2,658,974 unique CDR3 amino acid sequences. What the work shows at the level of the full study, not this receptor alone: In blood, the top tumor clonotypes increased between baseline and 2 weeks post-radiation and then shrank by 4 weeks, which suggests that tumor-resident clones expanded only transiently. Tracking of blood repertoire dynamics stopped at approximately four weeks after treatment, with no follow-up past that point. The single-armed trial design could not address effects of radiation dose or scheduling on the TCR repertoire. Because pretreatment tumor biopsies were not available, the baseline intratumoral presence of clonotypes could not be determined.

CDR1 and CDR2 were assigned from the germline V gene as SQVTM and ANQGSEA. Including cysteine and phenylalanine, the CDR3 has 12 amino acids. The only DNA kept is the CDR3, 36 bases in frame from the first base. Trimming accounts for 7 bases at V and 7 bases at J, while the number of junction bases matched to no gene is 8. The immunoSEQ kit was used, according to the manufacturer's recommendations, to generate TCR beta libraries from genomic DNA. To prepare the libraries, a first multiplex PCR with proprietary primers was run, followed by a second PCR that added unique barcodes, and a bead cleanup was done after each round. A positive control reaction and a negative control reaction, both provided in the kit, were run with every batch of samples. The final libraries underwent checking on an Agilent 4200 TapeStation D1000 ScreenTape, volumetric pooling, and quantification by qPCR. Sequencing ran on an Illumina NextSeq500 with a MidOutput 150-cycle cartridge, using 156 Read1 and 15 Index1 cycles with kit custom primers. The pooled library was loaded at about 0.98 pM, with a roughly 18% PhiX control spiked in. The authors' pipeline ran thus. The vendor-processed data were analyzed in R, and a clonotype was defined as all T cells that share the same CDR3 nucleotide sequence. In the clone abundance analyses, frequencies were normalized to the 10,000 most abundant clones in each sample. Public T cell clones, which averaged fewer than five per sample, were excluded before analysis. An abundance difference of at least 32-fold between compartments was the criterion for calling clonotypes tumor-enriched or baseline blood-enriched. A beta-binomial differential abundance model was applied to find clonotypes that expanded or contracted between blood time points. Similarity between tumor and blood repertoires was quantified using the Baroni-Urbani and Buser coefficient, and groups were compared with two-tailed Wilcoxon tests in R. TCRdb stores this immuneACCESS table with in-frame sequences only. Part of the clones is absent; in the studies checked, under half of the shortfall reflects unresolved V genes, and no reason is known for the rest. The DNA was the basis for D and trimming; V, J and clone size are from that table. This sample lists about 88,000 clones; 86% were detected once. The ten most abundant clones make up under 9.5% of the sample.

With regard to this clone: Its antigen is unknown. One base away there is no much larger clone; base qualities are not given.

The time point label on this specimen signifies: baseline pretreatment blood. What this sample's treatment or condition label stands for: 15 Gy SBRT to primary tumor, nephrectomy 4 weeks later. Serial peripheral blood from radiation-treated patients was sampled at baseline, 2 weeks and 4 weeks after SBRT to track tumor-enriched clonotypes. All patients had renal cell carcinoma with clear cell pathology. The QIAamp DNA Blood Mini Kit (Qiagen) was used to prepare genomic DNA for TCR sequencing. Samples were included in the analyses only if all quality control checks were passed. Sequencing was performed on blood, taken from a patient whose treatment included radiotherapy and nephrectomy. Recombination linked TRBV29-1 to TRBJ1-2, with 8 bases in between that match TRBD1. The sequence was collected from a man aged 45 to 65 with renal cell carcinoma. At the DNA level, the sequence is TGCAGCGCCGGGACAGGCTTTTTTGGCTACACCTTC. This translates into CSAGTGFFGYTF.